This is a list of T cell receptor beta chains from one sample in a study of blood T cell repertoires in COVID-19. Clones were read by immunoSEQ multiplex PCR, and TCRdb kept only the in-frame ones, dropping some. The sample has about 250,000 clones; about 86% are singletons. Sequencing input: peripheral blood. All receptors come from an elderly man with acute or convalescent COVID-19. The CDR3 runs from the conserved cysteine through the conserved F or W. Fields, in order: D gene, clone size, V gene, J gene, CDR3 DNA, CDR3 protein. The D gene is left open where the match is weak. Only part of the rows carry a size: once, few, many, or a class if the clone is expanded.

>.|.|TRBV6-5|TRBJ1-1
TGTGCCAGCAGTTACTCGAGGCAGCCACATCTTAAAGCTTTCTTT
CASSYSRQPHLKAFF
>.|.|TRBV5-1|TRBJ2-6
TGCGCCAGCAGCTTGGCCGGACAGCGCCTAACAGGGGCCAACGTCCTGACTTTC
CASSLAGQRLTGANVLTF
>TRBD1|.|TRBV9|TRBJ2-3
TGTGCCAGCAGCGCGGGACAGGGGGTAATAAGTGGAGATACGCAGTATTTT
CASSAGQGVISGDTQYF
>.|.|TRBV28|TRBJ1-1
TGTGCCAGCAGCTTGGTTCGGACTGAAGCTTTCTTT
CASSLVRTEAFF
>TRBD2|.|TRBV27|TRBJ2-7
TGTGCCGTGGGTCGGGGGGCTAGCGGGGATTCCTACGAGCAGTACTTC
CAVGRGASGDSYEQYF
>.|.|TRBV27|TRBJ1-6
TGTGCCAGCAGCTTGGAGGGGGGGTACGGTAATTCACCCCTCCACTTT
CASSLEGGYGNSPLHF
>.|few|TRBV7-2|TRBJ2-2
TGTGCCAGCAGCTTAGGGCCTCAAACCGGGGAGCTGTTTTTT
CASSLGPQTGELFF
>.|.|TRBV5-1|TRBJ2-1
TGCGCCAGCAGCTTCCGGTCACCCTCCTACAATGAGCAGTTCTTC
CASSFRSPSYNEQFF
>TRBD2|.|TRBV11-3|TRBJ2-3
TGTGCCAGCAGCCCGGGGGGGAAAACAGATACGCAGTATTTT
CASSPGGKTDTQYF
>TRBD1|.|TRBV19|TRBJ1-1
TGTGCCAGCCAGGGACAGACCTTGGGAGCTTTCTTT
CASQGQTLGAFF
>TRBD1|.|TRBV18|TRBJ1-5
TGTGCCAGCTCCCCAACAGGGGTAGGTCAGCCCCAGCATTTT
CASSPTGVGQPQHF
>TRBD2|once|TRBV3-1/TRBV3-2|TRBJ2-7
TGTGCCAGCAGCCAGGCTAGCGGGGTCCCCGCCCTTTCCTTC
CASSQASGVPALSF
>.|.|TRBV28|TRBJ1-3
TGTGCCAGCAGTGCCGGGACACAGAATATGAGCTCTGGAAACACCATATATTTT
CASSAGTQNMSSGNTIYF
>.|.|TRBV5-1|TRBJ1-2
TGCGCCAGCTCCGAAGGGGCTAACTATGGCTACACCTTC
CASSEGANYGYTF
>.|.|TRBV24-1|TRBJ2-1
TGTGCCACCAGTGACTCCGATAGGGACACCAACTCCTACAATGAGCAGTTCTTC
CATSDSDRDTNSYNEQFF
>.|.|TRBV3-1/TRBV3-2|TRBJ1-4
TGTGCCAGCAGCCAAGGGACAGTACGGACTAATGAAAAACTGTTTTTT
CASSQGTVRTNEKLFF
>TRBD1|.|TRBV11-2|TRBJ2-7
TGTGCCAGCAGCTTCGACAGGGGAAAGAGCGAGCAGTACTTC
CASSFDRGKSEQYF
>TRBD1|.|TRBV10-3|TRBJ1-2
TGTGCCATCAGTGAGCGGACAGGTGCCCACTATGGCTACACCTTC
CAISERTGAHYGYTF
>TRBD1|.|TRBV5-1|TRBJ2-2
TGCGCCAGCAGCTCCGGACAGGAAGCCGGGGAGCTGTTTTTT
CASSSGQEAGELFF
>.|few|TRBV21-1|TRBJ1-6
TGTGCCAGCAGCAAAGATTTGGACAGGGCTAGTTCACCCCTCCACTTT
CASSKDLDRASSPLHF
>.|.|TRBV6-1|TRBJ1-6
TGTGCCAGCAGTGAAGCGCTAGGATCACCCCTCCACTTT
CASSEALGSPLHF
>.|.|TRBV3-1/TRBV3-2|TRBJ1-3
TGTGCCAGCAGCCAAGATCTCGTGAGGGGGACTGGAAACACCATATATTTT
CASSQDLVRGTGNTIYF
>.|.|TRBV2|TRBJ1-1
TGTGCCAGCAGTAGACAGAGACTGAACACTGAAGCTTTCTTT
CASSRQRLNTEAFF
>.|.|TRBV6-5|TRBJ1-4
TGTGCCAGCAAGGGGTCAGGGTCCCAAAAACTGTTTTTT
CASKGSGSQKLFF
>.|.|TRBV5-1|TRBJ2-3
TGCGCCAGCAGCTCGCTAGGAAGTACTAGCACAGATACGCAGTATTTT
CASSSLGSTSTDTQYF
>TRBD2|.|TRBV11-2|TRBJ2-7
TGTGCCAGCAGCTCCCCGGGGCTAGCGGGGGGCCTCTACGAGCAGTACTTC
CASSSPGLAGGLYEQYF
>.|.|TRBV19|TRBJ1-4
TGTGCCAGTAGTATCATCTTCCGGGGTAGCGAAAAACTGTTTTTT
CASSIIFRGSEKLFF
>.|.|TRBV5-4|TRBJ1-2
TGTGCCAGCAGCAAGGACAGCACCTATGGCTACACCTTC
CASSKDSTYGYTF
>TRBD1|.|TRBV30|TRBJ2-1
TGTGCCTGGAAACAGGGGGGTGAGCAGTTCTTC
CAWKQGGEQFF
>.|.|TRBV29-1|TRBJ1-5
TGCAGCGCCGTGGAGAATAGCAATCAGCCCCAGCATTTT
CSAVENSNQPQHF
>TRBD1|.|TRBV4-2|TRBJ1-2
TGTGCCAGCAGCCAAGACGACAGGGTGTGGGGGGATCATGGCTACACCTTC
CASSQDDRVWGDHGYTF
>.|.|TRBV4-1|TRBJ2-3
TGCGCCAGCAGCCCACATACTTTAGCGGATACGCAGTATTTT
CASSPHTLADTQYF
>.|.|TRBV27|TRBJ1-1
TGTGCCAGCAGTCCCCAAGTCGGTGGGCGGGCTGAAGCTTTCTTT
CASSPQVGGRAEAFF
>TRBD1|few|TRBV15|TRBJ2-7
TGTGCCACCAGCAGAGATCTGGGACAGGGAGGCTACGAGCAGTACTTC
CATSRDLGQGGYEQYF
>TRBD1|.|TRBV18|TRBJ2-2
TGTGCCAGCTCACGAACAGGGGGCAACACCGGGGAGCTGTTTTTT
CASSRTGGNTGELFF
>TRBD1|.|TRBV9|TRBJ2-7
TGTGCCAGCAGCGTCGGGACAGGGACATACTACGAGCAGTACTTC
CASSVGTGTYYEQYF
>TRBD2|.|TRBV18|TRBJ2-7
TGTGCCAGCTCACCCGGGCTAGCGGGGAACTACGAGCAGTACTTC
CASSPGLAGNYEQYF
>.|.|TRBV5-4|TRBJ2-7
TGTGCCAGCAGCTTGTCCCAGGGTAGCTCCTACGAGCAGTACTTC
CASSLSQGSSYEQYF
>.|.|TRBV19|TRBJ2-3
TGTGCCAGTAGTCTAGGGCATACGCAGTATTTT
CASSLGHTQYF
>TRBD1|.|TRBV12-3/TRBV12-4|TRBJ1-2
TGTGCCAGCAGCCTCGACAGGGTGAATGGCTACACCTTC
CASSLDRVNGYTF
>.|.|TRBV19|TRBJ1-1
TGTGCCAGTATCTTCCCAGGTGTGGCGAACACTGAAGCTTTCTTT
CASIFPGVANTEAFF
>.|.|TRBV11-2|TRBJ1-1
TGTGCCAGCAGCTCGGGACAACCGAACACTGAAGCTTTCTTT
CASSSGQPNTEAFF
>TRBD1|.|TRBV28|TRBJ1-6
TGTGCCAGCAGTCGCGACAGGGGGGGGAATTCACCCCTCCACTTT
CASSRDRGGNSPLHF
>TRBD1|.|TRBV6-6|TRBJ1-4
TGTGCCAGCAGTTCCGGACAGGGCTTGACTAATGAAAAACTGTTTTTT
CASSSGQGLTNEKLFF
>.|.|TRBV25-1|TRBJ2-5
TGTGCCAGCAGTGAATATAGCCTAGCAGGTCGGGAGACCCAGTACTTC
CASSEYSLAGRETQYF
>.|.|TRBV9|TRBJ2-5
TGTGCCAGCAGCGTGAGTAGTGGAGAGACCCAGTACTTC
CASSVSSGETQYF
>TRBD1|few|TRBV28|TRBJ2-1
TGTGCCAGCAGTCCCCGGGACAGGGGGCGGTTCTTC
CASSPRDRGRFF
>.|few|TRBV9|TRBJ2-1
TGTGCCAGCAGCGTTGGACAGAGCTCCTACAATGAGCAGTTCTTC
CASSVGQSSYNEQFF
>TRBD1|.|TRBV6-5|TRBJ1-2
TGTGCCAGCAGTACAGGGGTTCATGGCTACACCTTC
CASSTGVHGYTF
>TRBD1|.|TRBV6-5|TRBJ2-7
TGTGCCAGCAGTTACTCGGGACAGGGGATCGTCCACGAGCAGTACTTC
CASSYSGQGIVHEQYF
>TRBD2|.|TRBV10-2|TRBJ2-3
TGCGCCAGCAAGGCTAGCGGAATCACAGATACGCAGTATTTT
CASKASGITDTQYF
>.|few|TRBV6-6|TRBJ1-5
TGTGCCAGCAGTTATGGAGGTAGCAATCAGCCCCAGCATTTT
CASSYGGSNQPQHF
>TRBD1|.|TRBV7-9|TRBJ2-4
TGTGCCAGCAGCCCCCTGGGCGGACAGGGGGCGACCAAAAACATTCAGTACTTC
CASSPLGGQGATKNIQYF
>.|once|TRBV19|TRBJ2-7
TGTGCCAGTAGTATATACAGGGCCCCCTACGAGCAGTACTTC
CASSIYRAPYEQYF
>TRBD1|once|TRBV19|TRBJ1-5
TGTGCCAGTAGTACTCAGGGGGCGCGGGGCAATCAGCCCCAGCATTTT
CASSTQGARGNQPQHF